The 28 T cell receptor beta chains given below trace back to one sample, sequenced in a study of T cells in tumors after PD-1 blockade. TCRdb keeps only in-frame clones here, not all; method: immunoSEQ multiplex PCR. The data show about 25,000 clones, roughly four fifths seen once. The material sequenced was PBMCs, taken after anti-PD-1 treatment. The receptors come from a human donor with basal cell carcinoma.

The rearrangement links TRBV5-1 to TRBJ2-5, with 13 positions matching TRBD2. CDR1 and CDR2 (germline): SGHRS, YFSETQ. The CDR3 is 15 residues long. V gave up 4 bases and J gave up 6 bases; unmatched junction bases: 6. The CDR3 loop is CASSAGTSGVKTQYF. The CDR3 nucleotides read TGCGCCAGCAGCGCCGGGACTAGCGGGGTAAAGACCCAGTACTTC.

This chain joins TRBV5-1 and TRBJ2-7; D possibly corresponds to TRBD1 (6 bases). Trimming shortened V by 1 base and J by 5 bases, and 13 bases separated the two germline ends. The CDR3 is 14 amino acids. CDR1 is SGHRS, CDR2 YFSETQ, per germline. CDR3 DNA: TGCGCCAGCAGCTTGTCAGGGGATTTGCACGAGCAGTACTTC. This codes for CASSLSGDLHEQYF.

Details on this clone: Other DNA sequences in this specimen translate into the identical CDR3. The rearrangement joins TRBV6-5 to TRBJ1-2, with 7 bases lining up with TRBD1. The CDR3 is 16 residues long. Per germline, CDR1 MNHEY and CDR2 SVGAGI. V shed 0 bases and J 4 bases; nucleotides not matched to a gene: 8. The CDR3, as DNA: TGTGCCAGCAGTTACTCGAGGACAGGTGGAGGCTATGGCTACACCTTC. Its translation is CASSYSRTGGGYGYTF.

V is TRBV30 and J is TRBJ1-2; 8 nucleotides align to TRBD1. After removal of 4 bases from V and 3 bases from J, the junction contained 4 bases not matched to a gene. CDR1 is GTSNPN and CDR2 is SVGIG in the germline V gene (reference sequence). The CDR3 extends over 13 amino acids. The CDR3 here is CAWNGQGYYGYTF. The CDR3 nucleotides read TGTGCCTGGAATGGACAGGGTTACTATGGCTACACCTTC.

V is TRBV6-4 and J is TRBJ1-3; D gene unclear. V was trimmed by 4 bases and J by 2 bases, leaving 6 bases between them. The CDR3 is 13 amino acids. Germline-derived CDR1 and CDR2 are MRHNA and SNTAGT. The CDR3 bases are TGTGCCAGCAGTGTGGCACCTGGAAACACCATATATTTT. It encodes CASSVAPGNTIYF.

The V call is TRBV29-1, the J call TRBJ2-5, with a tentative D call TRBD1 (6 bases). The CDR3 consists of 15 residues. The germline V gene has CDR1 SQVTM and CDR2 ANQGSEA. V lost 0 bases and J lost 2, with 13 bases in between. Written as DNA, the CDR3 is TGCAGCGTTGAAGACTCGACAGGCAGACAAGAGACCCAGTACTTC. Translated: CSVEDSTGRQETQYF.

This clone was observed a few times. The chain combines TRBV2 with TRBJ1-5; TRBD1 matches 7 bases. CDR1 is SNHLY, CDR2 FYNNEI, per germline. The CDR3 sequence is 13 residues long. The junction had 8 bases not matched to a gene; V was cut back by 9 bases and J by 6 bases. CDR3 loop: CASTQGQGQPQHF. The CDR3 DNA sequence: TGTGCCAGTACACAGGGGCAGGGTCAGCCCCAGCATTTT.

This chain connects TRBV5-1 to TRBJ2-3; 14 bases are shared with TRBD2. Germline V gene sequence: CDR1 SGHRS, CDR2 YFSETQ. This CDR3 region has 18 residues. The trim removed 4 bases at V and 1 base at J, leaving 8 bases unmatched. CDR3 DNA: TGCGCCAGCAGCGGGGGACTAGCGGGGGCCTGGGGCACAGATACGCAGTATTTT. Translation gives CASSGGLAGAWGTDTQYF.

V and J are TRBV5-1 and TRBJ2-7; 9 nucleotides agree with TRBD1. Germline CDR1 SGHRS, CDR2 YFSETQ. Trimming cost V 4 bases and J 0 bases; bases outside gene matches: 11. The CDR3 consists of 17 residues. The CDR3 DNA is TGCGCCAGCAGCCGAACCGTGGGACAGGGCATCTCCTACGAGCAGTACTTC. This codes for CASSRTVGQGISYEQYF.

This chain uses TRBV19 with TRBJ1-2; a possible D gene is TRBD1 (5 bases). Trimming took 6 bases from V and 4 from J, leaving 12 bases between them. Germline V gene lookup returns CDR1 LNHDA and CDR2 SQIVND (reference sequence). This CDR3 region has 13 residues. The chain's CDR3 is CASRRGLGYGYTF. CDR3 nucleotides: TGTGCCAGTAGAAGGGGATTGGGCTATGGCTACACCTTC.

This chain links TRBV7-2 with TRBJ2-5; 9 nucleotides align to TRBD2. V was pared by 4 bases and J by 2 bases, with 8 bases of the junction left unmatched. Germline values: CDR1 SGHTA, CDR2 FQGNSA. The CDR3 spans 16 residues. CDR3: CASSSQAGLAQETQYF. Written as DNA, the CDR3 is TGTGCCAGCAGCTCCCAAGCCGGACTAGCGCAAGAGACCCAGTACTTC.

The chain recombines TRBV27 with TRBJ2-2; 8 nucleotides agree with TRBD1. This CDR3 region has 18 residues. The ends lost 4 bases at V and 5 bases at J; junction bases unmatched: 15. Germline CDR1 reads MNHEY; CDR2 reads SMNVEV (reference sequence). The chain's CDR3 is CASSWETGVLGATGELFF. The CDR3 DNA reads TGTGCCAGCAGTTGGGAGACAGGGGTTCTGGGGGCGACCGGGGAGCTGTTTTTT.

The chain has TRBV23-1 and TRBJ2-1; D may be TRBD1 or TRBD2 (5 bases each). TRBV23-1 counts as an open reading frame of uncertain function. The CDR3 runs 17 residues. The V and J ends lost 2 bases and 8 bases respectively, with 22 bases between them. CDR3 nucleotide sequence: TGCGCCAGCAGTCAAGATAACCGGCAGGGAGAGTTCGATGAGCAGTTCTTC. Residues: CASSQDNRQGEFDEQFF.

This clone has just one count. The chain recombines TRBV5-4 with TRBJ1-1; weak D call: TRBD1 (6 bases). V gave up 1 base and J gave up 3 bases, with 16 bases separating them. This CDR3 region has 16 residues. The germline V gene has CDR1 SGHNT and CDR2 YYREEE (reference sequence). CDR3 sequence reads: CASSLKAGAGDTEAFF. CDR3 coding DNA: TGTGCCAGCAGCTTGAAGGCAGGGGCAGGGGACACTGAAGCTTTCTTT. Filled out from reference TRBV5-4 and TRBJ1-1, the complete variable domain reads ETGVTQSPTHLIKTRGQQVTLRCSSQSGHNTVSWYQQALGQGPQFIFQYYREEENGRGNFPPRFSGLQFPNYSSELNVNALELDDSALYLCASSLKAGAGDTEAFFGQGTRLTVV.

The J gene is TRBJ2-2, the V gene TRBV2; unclear D gene. This CDR3 comprises 12 residues. Germline V gene sequence: CDR1 SNHLY, CDR2 FYNNEI. V lost 6 bases to trimming and J lost 8 bases, with 10 bases between them. In DNA, the CDR3 is TGTGCCAGCAGAGCCTTGTGGGGGGAGCTGTTTTTT. Translated: CASRALWGELFF.

This clone was observed once. The genes are TRBV7-9 and TRBJ2-1, with 11 positions matching TRBD2. V gave up 5 bases and J gave up 7 bases; unmatched junction bases: 10. Germline V gene lookup returns CDR1 SEHNR and CDR2 FQNEAQ (reference sequence). The CDR3 covers 16 residues. The CDR3 protein is CASSPLGSGGENEQFF. The CDR3, as DNA: TGTGCCAGCAGCCCCCTGGGTAGCGGGGGGGAGAATGAGCAGTTCTTC. The entire variable domain, with the rest obtained from reference TRBV7-9 and TRBJ2-1, is as follows: DTGVSQNPRHKITKRGQNVTFRCDPISEHNRLYWYRQTLGQGPEFLTYFQNEAQLEKSRLLSDRFSAERPKGSFSTLEIQRTEQGDSAMYLCASSPLGSGGENEQFFGPGTRLTVL.

V gene TRBV19 combines with J gene TRBJ1-1, with no clear D. The CDR3 has 14 amino acids. Germline V gene sequence: CDR1 LNHDA, CDR2 SQIVND (reference sequence). Trimming cost V 3 bases and J 6 bases, with 14 bases left between them. This CDR3 is CASSISRVGAEAFF. CDR3 coding DNA: TGTGCCAGTAGTATCTCTAGGGTAGGAGCTGAAGCTTTCTTT.

The V gene is TRBV29-1, the J gene TRBJ2-1; possibly TRBD1 or TRBD2 for D (5 bases each). This CDR3 contains 12 residues. Germline loops: CDR1 SQVTM, CDR2 ANQGSEA. The germline V and J ends were trimmed by 8 bases and 9 bases, with 17 bases remaining between them. CDR3 residues: CSILWGSGEQFF. Here the CDR3 DNA reads TGCAGCATTCTGTGGGGGAGTGGTGAGCAGTTCTTC.

The genes are TRBV7-2 and TRBJ2-7, with D maybe TRBD2 (6 bases). Trimming removed 2 bases from V and 3 bases from J, with 8 bases in between. Germline V gives CDR1 SGHTA, CDR2 FQGNSA. The CDR3 covers 13 residues. CDR3 nucleotide sequence: TGTGCCAGCAGCTTATCGGGAGACTACGAGCAGTACTTC. This translates into CASSLSGDYEQYF.

The rearrangement links TRBV11-1 to TRBJ1-1; D is perhaps TRBD1 (5 bases). The V gene's germline CDR1 is SGHAT and CDR2 FQDESV (reference sequence). This CDR3 is built from 17 residues. V was pared by 0 bases and J by 1 base, with 15 bases between. The DNA of the CDR3 is TGTGCCAGCAGCTTAGCAGCAGGGCTGAGGGCGAACACTGAAGCTTTCTTT. Amino acid sequence: CASSLAAGLRANTEAFF.

Here the CDR3 reads CASGGNQPQHF. The CDR3 DNA reads TGTGCCAGCGGGGGGAATCAGCCCCAGCATTTT. This sequence joins TRBV10-3 and TRBJ1-5; TRBD1 is a possible D gene (5 bases). Germline CDR1 and CDR2: ENHRY and SYGVKD. The CDR3 spans 11 residues. V lost 10 bases and J lost 4, with 8 bases in between.

The chain is built from TRBV4-1 and TRBJ1-5, with D maybe TRBD1 (5 bases). This CDR3 has 17 amino acids. Trimming removed 4 bases at V and 3 bases at J, with 19 bases between. Germline assignment: CDR1 MGHRA and CDR2 YSYEKL. The CDR3 region is CASSRAPAGGHNQPQHF. The DNA for the CDR3 is TGCGCCAGCAGCCGAGCGCCGGCGGGAGGACACAATCAGCCCCAGCATTTT.

This chain connects TRBV5-5 to TRBJ1-3; 7 nucleotides line up with TRBD1. V gave up 0 bases and J gave up 4 bases; unmatched junction bases: 10. This CDR3 has 17 amino acids. The germline gives CDR1 SGHKS, CDR2 YYEKEE (reference sequence). CDR3 bases: TGTGCCAGCAGCTTGGCGGGGGCAGGGGGAATCGGAAACACCATATATTTT. As protein: CASSLAGAGGIGNTIYF.

The chain combines TRBV19 with TRBJ1-1, with D possibly TRBD1 on 5 matching bases. The V end lost 0 bases, the J end lost 10 bases, and 9 bases lay between the germline ends. There are 12 residues in the CDR3. Germline V gene sequence: CDR1 LNHDA, CDR2 SQIVND (reference sequence). For the CDR3, the DNA is TGTGCCAGTAGTATAGACCAGGGATCAGCTTTCTTT. Translated: CASSIDQGSAFF.

The chain has TRBV25-1 and TRBJ2-5, with 9 bases aligning to TRBD1. The junction had 7 bases not matched to a gene; V was cut back by 5 bases and J by 0 bases. Germline CDR1 is MGHDK and CDR2 is SYGVNS. The CDR3 runs 16 residues. The DNA of the CDR3 is TGTGCCAGCAGTACAGGGGACAGGGCCTACCAAGAGACCCAGTACTTC. It codes for CASSTGDRAYQETQYF.

For this clone: One end of the junction fails to match germline, which may point to a read error. This chain links TRBV19 with TRBJ1-3; 8 nucleotides match TRBD1. This CDR3 comprises 18 residues. Germline CDR1 is LNHDA and CDR2 is SQIVND (reference sequence). CDR3 protein: CASSPDRDTEDSRNTIYF. Here the CDR3 DNA reads TGTGCCAGTAGCCCGGACAGGGATACTGAAGACTCTAGAAACACCATATATTTT.

The chain has TRBV3-1 (or the pseudogene TRBV3-2) and TRBJ1-3; no clear D gene. The CDR3 is made up of 12 amino acids. Trimming removed 4 bases from V and 4 bases from J, with 5 bases in between. Per germline, CDR1 LGHDT and CDR2 YNNKEL (reference sequence). CDR3 DNA: TGTGCCAGCAGCCCGGCCGGAAACACCATATATTTT. Amino acids: CASSPAGNTIYF.

This chain uses TRBV7-2 with TRBJ2-7, with unresolved D. CDR1 is SGHTA, CDR2 FQGNSA, per germline. This CDR3 has 15 residues. Deletions cut 5 bases from V and 0 bases from J, with 14 bases between. The CDR3: CASSKGPLFSYEQYF. The CDR3 DNA follows: TGTGCCAGCAGCAAAGGACCTCTTTTCTCCTACGAGCAGTACTTC.